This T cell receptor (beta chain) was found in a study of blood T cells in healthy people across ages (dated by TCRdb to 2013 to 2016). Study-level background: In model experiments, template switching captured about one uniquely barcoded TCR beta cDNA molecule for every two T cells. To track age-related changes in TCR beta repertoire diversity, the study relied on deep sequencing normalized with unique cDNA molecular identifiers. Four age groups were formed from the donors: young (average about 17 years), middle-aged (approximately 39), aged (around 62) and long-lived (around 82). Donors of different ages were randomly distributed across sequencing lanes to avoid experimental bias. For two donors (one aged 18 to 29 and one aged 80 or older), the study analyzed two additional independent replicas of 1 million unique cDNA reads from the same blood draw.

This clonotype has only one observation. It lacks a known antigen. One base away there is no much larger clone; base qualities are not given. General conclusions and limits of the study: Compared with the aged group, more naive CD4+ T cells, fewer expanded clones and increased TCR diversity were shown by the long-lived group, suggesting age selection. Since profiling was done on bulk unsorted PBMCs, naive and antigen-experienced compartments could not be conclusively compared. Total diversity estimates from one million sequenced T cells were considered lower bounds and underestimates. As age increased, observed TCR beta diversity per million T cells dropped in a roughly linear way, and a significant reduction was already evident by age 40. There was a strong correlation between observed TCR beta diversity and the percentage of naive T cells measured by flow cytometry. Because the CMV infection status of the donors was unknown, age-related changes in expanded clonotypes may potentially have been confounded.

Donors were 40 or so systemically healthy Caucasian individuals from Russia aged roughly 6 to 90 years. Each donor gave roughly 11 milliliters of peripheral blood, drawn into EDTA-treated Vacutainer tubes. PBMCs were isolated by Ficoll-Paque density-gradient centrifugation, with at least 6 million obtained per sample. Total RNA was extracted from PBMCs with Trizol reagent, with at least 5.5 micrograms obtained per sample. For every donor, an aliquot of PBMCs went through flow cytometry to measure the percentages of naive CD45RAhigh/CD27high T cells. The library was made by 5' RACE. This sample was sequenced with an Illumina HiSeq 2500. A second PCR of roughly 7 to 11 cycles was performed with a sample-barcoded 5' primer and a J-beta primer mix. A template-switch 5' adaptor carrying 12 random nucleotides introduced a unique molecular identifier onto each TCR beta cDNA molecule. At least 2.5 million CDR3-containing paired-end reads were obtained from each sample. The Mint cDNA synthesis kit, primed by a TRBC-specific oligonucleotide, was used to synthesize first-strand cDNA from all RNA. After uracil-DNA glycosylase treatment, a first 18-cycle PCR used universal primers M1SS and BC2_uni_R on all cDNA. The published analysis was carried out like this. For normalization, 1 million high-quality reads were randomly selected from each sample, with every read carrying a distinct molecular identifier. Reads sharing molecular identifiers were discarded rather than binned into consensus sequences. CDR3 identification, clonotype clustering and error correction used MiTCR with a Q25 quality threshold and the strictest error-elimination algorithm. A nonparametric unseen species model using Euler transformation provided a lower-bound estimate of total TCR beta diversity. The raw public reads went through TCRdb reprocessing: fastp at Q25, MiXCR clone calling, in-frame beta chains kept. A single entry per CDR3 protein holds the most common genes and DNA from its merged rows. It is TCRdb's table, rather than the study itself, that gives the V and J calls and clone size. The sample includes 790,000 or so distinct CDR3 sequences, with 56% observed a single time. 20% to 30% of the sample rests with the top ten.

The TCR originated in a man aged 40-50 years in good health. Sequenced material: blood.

Here is the DNA: TGCAGTGCTAGGAAACCGCGGACAGGGGCGCATAATTCACCCCTCCACTTT. Its amino acids are CSARKPRTGAHNSPLHF. The chain is assembled from TRBV20-1 and TRBJ1-6, with 9 bases aligning to TRBD1. Sequences DFQATT (CDR1) and SNEGSKA (CDR2) are obtained from the germline V gene (reference sequence). After removal of 3 bases from V and 5 bases from J, the junction retains 11 bases not matched to a gene. The CDR3 covers 17 residues, taking in both the cysteine and the phenylalanine. Only CDR3 DNA remains: 51 bases, in frame from the first base.